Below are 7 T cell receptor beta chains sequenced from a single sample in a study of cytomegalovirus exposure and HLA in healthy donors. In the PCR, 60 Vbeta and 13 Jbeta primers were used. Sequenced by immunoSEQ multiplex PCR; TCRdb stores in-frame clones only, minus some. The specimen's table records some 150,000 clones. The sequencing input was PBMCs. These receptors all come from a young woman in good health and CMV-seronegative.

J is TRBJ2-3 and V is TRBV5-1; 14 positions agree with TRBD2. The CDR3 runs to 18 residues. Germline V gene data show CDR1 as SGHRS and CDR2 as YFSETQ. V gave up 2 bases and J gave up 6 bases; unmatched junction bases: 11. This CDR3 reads CASSFAPTGTSGSDTQYF. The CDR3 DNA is TGCGCCAGCAGCTTTGCTCCGACCGGGACTAGCGGGAGTGATACGCAGTATTTT.

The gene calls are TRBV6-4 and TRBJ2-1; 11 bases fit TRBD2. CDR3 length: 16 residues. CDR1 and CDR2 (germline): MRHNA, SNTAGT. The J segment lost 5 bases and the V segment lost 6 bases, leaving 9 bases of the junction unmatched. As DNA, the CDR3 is TGTGCCAGCAGAGCATTAACTAGCGGGGGAAACAATGAGCAGTTCTTC. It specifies CASRALTSGGNNEQFF.

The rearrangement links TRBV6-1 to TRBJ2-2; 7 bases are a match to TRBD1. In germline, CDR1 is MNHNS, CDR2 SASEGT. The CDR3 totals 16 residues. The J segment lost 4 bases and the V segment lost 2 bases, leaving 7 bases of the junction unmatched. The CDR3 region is CASSEKGGWGTGELFF. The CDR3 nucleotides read TGTGCCAGCAGTGAAAAAGGGGGCTGGGGCACCGGGGAGCTGTTTTTT.

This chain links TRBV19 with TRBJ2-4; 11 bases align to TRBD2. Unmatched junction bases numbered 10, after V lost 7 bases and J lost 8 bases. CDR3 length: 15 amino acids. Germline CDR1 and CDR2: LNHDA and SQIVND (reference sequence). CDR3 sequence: CASIQLAGGRYIQYF. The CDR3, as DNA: TGTGCCAGTATCCAGTTAGCGGGAGGGAGGTACATTCAGTACTTC.

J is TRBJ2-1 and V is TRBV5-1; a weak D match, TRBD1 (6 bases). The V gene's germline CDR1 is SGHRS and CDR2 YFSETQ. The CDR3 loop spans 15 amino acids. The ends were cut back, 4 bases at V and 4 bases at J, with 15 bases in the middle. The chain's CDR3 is CASSTAGVRYNEQFF. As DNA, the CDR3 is TGCGCCAGCAGCACCGCAGGGGTACGGTACAATGAGCAGTTCTTC. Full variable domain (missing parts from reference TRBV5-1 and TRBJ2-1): KAGVTQTPRYLIKTRGQQVTLSCSPISGHRSVSWYQQTPGQGLQFLFEYFSETQRNKGNFPGRFSGRQFSNSRSEMNVSTLELGDSALYLCASSTAGVRYNEQFFGPGTRLTVL.

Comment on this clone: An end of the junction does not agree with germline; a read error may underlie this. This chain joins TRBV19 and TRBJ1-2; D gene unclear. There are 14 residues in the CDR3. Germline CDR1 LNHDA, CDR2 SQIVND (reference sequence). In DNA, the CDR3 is TGTGCCAGTAGTATCTACACCGCTAACTATGGCTACACCTTT. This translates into CASSIYTANYGYTF.

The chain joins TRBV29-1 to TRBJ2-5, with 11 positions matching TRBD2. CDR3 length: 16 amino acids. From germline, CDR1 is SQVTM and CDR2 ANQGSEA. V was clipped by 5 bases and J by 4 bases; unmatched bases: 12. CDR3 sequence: CSVWLAGGQGGETQYF. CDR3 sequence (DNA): TGCAGCGTTTGGCTAGCGGGAGGCCAAGGGGGAGAGACCCAGTACTTC.